These T cell receptor beta chains were read from a single sample in a study of blood T cell repertoires in COVID-19. Profiling relied on immunoSEQ multiplex PCR, and the TCRdb table lists in-frame clones only, not all of them. Here the sample spans 150,000 or so clones, around 80% being singletons. Specimen: PBMCs or T cells enriched from blood (not recorded which). These receptors came from a man between 45 and 60 years old who had recovered from COVID-19. Each CDR3 is given with its conserved first and last residue. The D gene is left open where the match is weak. Not all rows give a size; the values are once, few, many and, for expanded clones, a class.

j_call d_call v_call clone_size cdr3_aa cdr3_nt
TRBJ2-7 TRBD2 TRBV27 . CASSPTRGGSEQYF TGTGCCAGCAGCCCTACACGGGGGGGAAGCGAGCAGTACTTC
TRBJ2-2 . TRBV7-9 . CASRPVSGETGELFF TGTGCCAGCAGGCCCGTTAGTGGGGAGACCGGGGAGCTGTTTTTT
TRBJ2-7 . TRBV5-3 . CARSPRSLNYEQYF TGTGCCAGAAGCCCCAGGTCCTTAAACTACGAGCAGTACTTC
TRBJ1-2 . TRBV4-1 few CASSQETQGDGYTF TGCGCCAGCAGCCAAGAAACCCAGGGCGATGGCTACACCTTC
TRBJ1-2 . TRBV29-1 . CSVEFNRELYGYTF TGCAGCGTTGAATTTAACAGGGAATTGTATGGCTACACCTTC
TRBJ1-1 TRBD1 TRBV28 . CASSPRDWTGVITEAFF TGTGCCAGCAGTCCACGGGACTGGACAGGGGTGATCACTGAAGCTTTCTTT
TRBJ2-1 TRBD2 TRBV2 . CASSEKVAGPGREQFF TGTGCCAGCAGTGAAAAGGTAGCGGGGCCCGGGCGTGAGCAGTTCTTC
TRBJ1-2 . TRBV12-5 . CASGLRGNYGYTF TGTGCTAGTGGGCTCAGGGGAAACTATGGCTACACCTTC
TRBJ2-5 . TRBV29-1 . CSVGLAEETQYF TGCAGCGTTGGGCTAGCAGAAGAGACCCAGTACTTC
TRBJ1-2 . TRBV5-1 . CASSLSAEAGYGYTF TGCGCCAGCAGCTTGAGCGCAGAAGCCGGGTATGGCTACACCTTC
TRBJ2-1 . TRBV9 . CASSVGGDSYNEQFF TGTGCCAGCAGCGTAGGGGGGGACTCCTACAATGAGCAGTTCTTC
TRBJ1-6 . TRBV9 few CASSLTGLWNSPLHF TGTGCCAGCAGCCTAACAGGGTTATGGAATTCACCCCTCCACTTT
TRBJ1-6 . TRBV5-1 . CASTQGLDSPLHF TGCGCCAGCACCCAGGGTTTGGATTCACCCCTCCACTTT
TRBJ2-1 TRBD2 TRBV7-9 . CASSASGGPTGFF TGTGCCAGCAGCGCTAGCGGGGGACCGACGGGGTTCTTC
TRBJ1-4 . TRBV5-6 once CASSPRGLRDGGNEKLFF TGTGCCAGCAGCCCGCGGGGCCTACGGGATGGGGGAAATGAAAAACTGTTTTTT
TRBJ2-7 TRBD1 TRBV28 . CASSRGQGRYEQYF TGTGCCAGCAGCAGGGGACAGGGGAGATACGAGCAGTACTTC
TRBJ1-4 . TRBV5-1 once CASSWGGATNEKLFF TGCGCCAGCAGCTGGGGAGGTGCAACTAATGAAAAACTGTTTTTT
TRBJ2-7 TRBD1 TRBV3-1/TRBV3-2 . CASSQYGGTGSYEQYF TGTGCCAGCAGCCAATACGGGGGGACAGGGTCCTACGAGCAGTACTTC
TRBJ2-7 . TRBV2 . CASSDLGGSGREQYF TGTGCCAGCAGTGATCTTGGTGGGTCAGGGCGCGAGCAGTACTTC
TRBJ1-1 . TRBV7-2 . CASSYGGGSTPGGTEAFF TGTGCCAGCAGCTACGGGGGGGGGTCTACCCCTGGTGGCACTGAAGCTTTCTTT
TRBJ2-3 TRBD2 TRBV14 . CASSQGLAGHTQYF TGTGCCAGCAGCCAGGGTCTAGCGGGGCATACGCAGTATTTT
TRBJ1-2 . TRBV11-2 . CASTSDRVHGYTF TGTGCCAGCACCTCGGACAGAGTCCATGGCTACACCTTC
TRBJ2-5 . TRBV14 . CASSFRTSGTQYF TGTGCCAGCAGCTTTCGGACGAGCGGGACCCAGTACTTC
TRBJ1-5 TRBD1 TRBV29-1 few CSVVGTGGSNQPQHF TGCAGCGTTGTTGGGACAGGGGGTAGCAATCAGCCCCAGCATTTT
TRBJ2-1 . TRBV2 . CASSGIGNEQFF TGTGCCAGCAGCGGGATTGGGAATGAGCAGTTCTTC
TRBJ1-2 TRBD1 TRBV3-1/TRBV3-2 once CASSLSLGDSPYGYTF TGTGCCAGCAGCCTCTCCTTGGGGGACAGCCCCTATGGCTACACCTTC
TRBJ1-2 . TRBV6-5 . CASSYQGGIYGYTF TGTGCCAGCAGTTATCAGGGCGGGATCTATGGCTACACCTTC
TRBJ1-1 TRBD1 TRBV30 . CAWSVGTGVTKNTEAFF TGTGCCTGGAGTGTAGGGACAGGGGTCACAAAAAACACTGAAGCTTTCTTT
TRBJ1-1 . TRBV5-6 . CASSLGTYEAFF TGTGCCAGCAGCTTGGGGACATATGAAGCTTTCTTT
TRBJ1-5 . TRBV19 . CASRGAPTGQPQHF TGTGCCAGTAGAGGTGCCCCGACGGGTCAGCCCCAGCATTTT
TRBJ1-3 TRBD1 TRBV6-5 few CASRGTGRNTIYF TGTGCCAGCAGGGGGACAGGGAGAAACACCATATATTTT
TRBJ1-1 . TRBV18 . CASSPRPGKIEAFF TGTGCCAGCTCACCTCGGCCCGGGAAAATTGAAGCTTTCTTT
TRBJ1-2 . TRBV5-1 . CASSLRSRLTGTSNYGYTF TGCGCCAGCAGCCTGCGATCGAGATTAACAGGAACTTCTAACTATGGCTACACCTTC
TRBJ2-3 TRBD2 TRBV3-1/TRBV3-2 . CASSLGGLAGASTDTQYF TGTGCCAGCAGCTTAGGGGGACTAGCGGGGGCAAGCACAGATACGCAGTATTTT
TRBJ2-1 . TRBV5-1 once CASSFEGNEQFF TGCGCCAGCAGCTTTGAGGGTAATGAGCAGTTCTTC
TRBJ1-3 . TRBV3-1/TRBV3-2 . CASSQGGGSGNTIYF TGTGCCAGCAGCCAAGGGGGGGGCTCTGGAAACACCATATATTTT
TRBJ2-1 . TRBV18 . CASSPRRAAEQFF TGTGCCAGCTCACCACGGAGGGCGGCTGAGCAGTTCTTC
TRBJ2-5 TRBD2 TRBV7-9 once CASSLVRGGALTQYF TGTGCCAGCAGCTTAGTCCGCGGGGGGGCTCTGACCCAGTACTTC
TRBJ1-3 . TRBV28 . CASSPYTTYRRNSGNTIYF TGTGCCAGCAGTCCATACACCACCTACAGGCGTAACTCTGGAAACACCATATATTTT
TRBJ2-1 TRBD2 TRBV29-1 . CSGAALAGGSEQFF TGCAGCGGTGCGGCGCTAGCGGGGGGCAGTGAGCAGTTCTTC
TRBJ1-3 TRBD1 TRBV6-5 . CASSRGTASGNTIYF TGTGCCAGCAGCCGAGGGACAGCCTCTGGAAACACCATATATTTT
TRBJ2-7 . TRBV21-1 . CASSSGDHEQYF TGTGCCAGCAGCAGCGGGGACCACGAGCAGTACTTC
TRBJ2-2 . TRBV5-5 . CASSNRGGTGELFF TGTGCCAGCAGCAACAGGGGGGGGACCGGGGAGCTGTTTTTT
TRBJ1-3 . TRBV5-1 . CASSWGTPRSGNTIYF TGCGCCAGCAGCTGGGGGACACCCCGCTCTGGAAACACCATATATTTT
TRBJ2-3 TRBD2 TRBV3-1/TRBV3-2 . CASSPLAGVTDTQYF TGTGCCAGCAGCCCACTAGCGGGGGTCACAGATACGCAGTATTTT
TRBJ1-5 . TRBV28 . CASSIDRFNQPQHF TGTGCCAGCAGTATCGACAGGTTCAATCAGCCCCAGCATTTT
TRBJ2-1 TRBD2 TRBV7-3 . CASSPGLSSYNEQFF TGTGCCAGCAGCCCGGGACTATCCTCCTACAATGAGCAGTTCTTC
TRBJ2-2 TRBD2 TRBV5-6 . CASSVLAGSANTGELFF TGTGCCAGCAGCGTACTAGCGGGTAGCGCGAACACCGGGGAGCTGTTTTTT